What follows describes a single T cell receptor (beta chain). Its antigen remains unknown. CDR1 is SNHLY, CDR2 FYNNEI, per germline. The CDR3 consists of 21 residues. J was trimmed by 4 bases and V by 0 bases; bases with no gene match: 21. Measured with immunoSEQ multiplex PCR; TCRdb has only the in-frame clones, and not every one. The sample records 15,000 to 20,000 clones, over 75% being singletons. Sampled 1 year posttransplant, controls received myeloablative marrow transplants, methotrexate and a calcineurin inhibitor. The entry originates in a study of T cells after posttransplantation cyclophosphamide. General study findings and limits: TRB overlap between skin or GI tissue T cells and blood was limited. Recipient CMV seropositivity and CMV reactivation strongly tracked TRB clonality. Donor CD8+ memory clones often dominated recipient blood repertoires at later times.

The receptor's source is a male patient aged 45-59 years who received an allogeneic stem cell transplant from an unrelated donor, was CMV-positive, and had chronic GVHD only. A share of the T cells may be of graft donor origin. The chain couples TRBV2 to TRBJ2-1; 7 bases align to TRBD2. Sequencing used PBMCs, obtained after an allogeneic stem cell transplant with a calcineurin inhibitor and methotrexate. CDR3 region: CASSEAPPRLAVITTYNEQFF. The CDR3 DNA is TGTGCCAGCAGTGAAGCCCCACCTCGGCTAGCGGTAATTACTACGTACAATGAGCAGTTCTTC. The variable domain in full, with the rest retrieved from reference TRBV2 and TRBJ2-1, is EPEVTQTPSHQVTQMGQEVILRCVPISNHLYFYWYRQILGQKVEFLVSFYNNEISEKSEIFDDQFSVERPDGSNFTLKIRSTKLEDSAMYFCASSEAPPRLAVITTYNEQFFGPGTRLTVL.